Listed below are T cell receptor beta chains from one sample, sequenced in a study of CD8+ T cells in alopecia areata. The data were produced by immunoSEQ multiplex PCR, yet TCRdb's version contains in-frame clones alone and is incomplete. The table lists some 170,000 clones, roughly 63% of them singletons. The material sequenced was CD4+ T cells sorted from blood, taken at roughly week 55, from a patient treated with tofacitinib. These receptors were obtained from a human donor with alopecia areata. Each CDR3 is given with its conserved first and last residue. A D gene is named only where the DNA matches it firmly. Where a row states a size, it is once, few, many or the class of an expanded clone; other rows omit it.

TRBV11-2	TRBJ1-1	-	-	CASSPQAEAFF	TGTGCCAGCAGCCCCCAGGCTGAAGCTTTCTTT
TRBV2	TRBJ2-2	-	few	CASSRTGQVDTGELFF	TGTGCCAGCAGTAGAACAGGGCAGGTTGACACCGGGGAGCTGTTTTTT
TRBV6-1	TRBJ2-5	-	-	CASSDGGRAQETQYF	TGTGCCAGCAGTGACGGCGGGCGGGCACAAGAGACCCAGTACTTC
TRBV5-1	TRBJ2-2	-	-	CASIPGGVNTGELFF	TGCGCCAGCATCCCCGGTGGTGTGAACACCGGGGAGCTGTTTTTT
TRBV5-1	TRBJ2-7	TRBD2	-	CASSPSGASYEQYF	TGCGCCAGCAGCCCTAGCGGGGCATCCTACGAGCAGTACTTC
TRBV7-2	TRBJ1-5	TRBD1	-	CASSQGQSNQPQHF	TGTGCCAGCAGCCAGGGACAGTCCAATCAGCCCCAGCATTTT
TRBV29-1	TRBJ2-1	-	few	CSSGGVYEQFF	TGCAGCAGTGGAGGGGTTTATGAGCAGTTCTTC
TRBV6-1	TRBJ1-2	TRBD1	-	CASTDRDRGSYTF	TGTGCCAGCACCGACAGGGACCGTGGATCCTACACCTTC
TRBV12-5	TRBJ1-5	-	few	CASGINRSNQPQHF	TGTGCTAGTGGTATAAACAGGTCCAATCAGCCCCAGCATTTT
TRBV5-5	TRBJ2-3	-	-	CASSQGQPQTDTQYF	TGTGCCAGCAGCCAAGGACAGCCGCAGACAGATACGCAGTATTTT
TRBV29-1	TRBJ1-2	-	-	CSVEEDPSFGYTF	TGCAGCGTTGAAGAAGACCCCAGCTTTGGCTACACCTTC
TRBV5-1	TRBJ2-7	-	once	CASKTENTYEQYF	TGCGCCAGTAAGACCGAAAACACCTACGAGCAGTACTTC
TRBV5-1	TRBJ1-1	TRBD1	-	CASSMLQGRNTEAFF	TGCGCCAGCAGCATGTTACAGGGGAGGAACACTGAAGCTTTCTTT
TRBV7-2	TRBJ2-3	-	-	CASSPLDTQYF	TGTGCCAGCAGCCCCCTAGATACGCAGTATTTT
TRBV10-3	TRBJ2-5	TRBD1	few	CAISWTGRETQYF	TGTGCCATCAGTTGGACAGGGAGAGAGACCCAGTACTTC
TRBV25-1	TRBJ1-3	-	-	CASSDTGTNSGNTIYF	TGTGCCAGCAGTGATACAGGGACGAATTCTGGAAACACCATATATTTT
TRBV6-1	TRBJ2-7	-	-	CASSEAYEQYF	TGTGCCAGCAGTGAAGCTTACGAGCAGTACTTC
TRBV2	TRBJ1-2	-	few	CASIPLRGYGYTF	TGTGCCAGCATCCCATTGCGAGGGTATGGCTACACCTTC
TRBV6-5	TRBJ2-3	-	-	CASTLGRVNTDTQYF	TGTGCCAGCACCCTCGGGCGGGTCAACACAGATACGCAGTATTTT
TRBV30	TRBJ2-1	-	-	CAWSPSWTRRDNEQFF	TGTGCCTGGAGTCCATCATGGACTCGTCGGGACAATGAGCAGTTCTTC
TRBV2	TRBJ2-6	-	-	CASRPDRTLSGANVLTF	TGTGCCAGCAGACCTGACAGGACCCTCTCTGGGGCCAACGTCCTGACTTTC
TRBV4-1	TRBJ1-2	TRBD1	-	CASRRTGAYGYTF	TGCGCCAGCAGGCGGACAGGGGCCTATGGCTACACCTTC
TRBV4-2	TRBJ2-3	-	-	CASSQVSGTDTQYF	TGTGCCAGCAGCCAAGTCAGCGGTACAGATACGCAGTATTTT
TRBV4-1	TRBJ1-1	-	-	CASSHASGQAFF	TGCGCCAGCAGCCACGCCTCAGGGCAAGCTTTCTTT
TRBV15	TRBJ2-5	-	-	CATSRDPLAGETQYF	TGTGCCACCAGCAGAGATCCTCTAGCAGGAGAGACCCAGTACTTC
TRBV21-1	TRBJ1-2	-	-	CASSKGNDRGNYGYTF	TGTGCCAGCAGCAAAGGCAACGACAGGGGGAACTATGGCTACACCTTC